This T cell receptor beta chain was recorded in a study of T cell repertoires in cytomegalovirus infection. Study context: It can be stated that public TCR beta signatures indicated CMV infection as well as a matching HLA type.

This clonotype was seen only a few times. What it binds is unknown. Via MiXCR, TCRdb re-called the reads, giving one row per CDR3 protein. The table shows about 150,000 distinct CDR3 sequences, with over 30% occurring only once. V was clipped by 4 bases and J by 0 bases, with 22 bases between them. The CDR3 loop spans 18 amino acids. Germline-derived CDR1 and CDR2 are SGHRS and YFSETQ. General study findings and limits: Summed public TCR beta family frequency identified CMV carriers bearing the relevant HLA. HLA-C-restricted CMV clonotypes gave the most frequent clonotype in two of eight donors.

The V gene is TRBV5-1, the J gene TRBJ1-2; D remains unclear. This sample comprised CD8+ T cells from cultured PBMCs, obtained from culture after CMV antigen stimulation. The clonotype was recovered from a human donor in good health (CMV status not recorded). Some clones in this sample may be carry-over from other donors' samples. The CDR3 here is CASSPGLAPDLANYGYTF. CDR3 sequence (DNA): TGCGCCAGCAGCCCCGGCCTCGCCCCCGACCTAGCTAACTATGGCTACACCTTC. Drawing the rest from reference TRBV5-1 and TRBJ1-2, the complete variable domain is KAGVTQTPRYLIKTRGQQVTLSCSPISGHRSVSWYQQTPGQGLQFLFEYFSETQRNKGNFPGRFSGRQFSNSRSEMNVSTLELGDSALYLCASSPGLAPDLANYGYTFGSGTRLTVV.